Listed below are T cell receptor beta chains from one sample, sequenced in a study of cytomegalovirus exposure and HLA in healthy donors. Method: immunoSEQ multiplex PCR; TCRdb's copy keeps in-frame clones and lacks some. Here the sample spans 190,000 or so clones, about four fifths being singletons. Sequencing was done on a sample of PBMCs. The receptors were sampled from a male donor in good health and CMV-seropositive. Each CDR3 is given with its conserved first and last residue. Each record gives: clone size, V gene, D gene, J gene, CDR3 DNA, CDR3 protein. The D gene is left open where the match is weak. Size is stated for part of the rows, as once, few or many counts, or as a class when the clone is expanded.

abundance: NA; v_gene: TRBV5-4; d_gene: NA; j_gene: TRBJ2-2; CDR3nt: TGTGCCAGCAGCGTTACAGGCACCGGGGAGCTGTTTTTT; CDR3aa: CASSVTGTGELFF
abundance: NA; v_gene: TRBV9; d_gene: NA; j_gene: TRBJ1-1; CDR3nt: TGTGCCAGCAGCGTAGCTAGTTCTACCACTGAAGCTTTCTTT; CDR3aa: CASSVASSTTEAFF
abundance: few; v_gene: TRBV7-3; d_gene: NA; j_gene: TRBJ2-3; CDR3nt: TGTGCCAGCGCCCCCGGAGGGGGGGCCCAAGATACGCAGTATTTT; CDR3aa: CASAPGGGAQDTQYF
abundance: NA; v_gene: TRBV5-1; d_gene: NA; j_gene: TRBJ1-5; CDR3nt: TGCGCCAGCAGCTTGTCTGGCAATCAGCCCCAGCATTTT; CDR3aa: CASSLSGNQPQHF
abundance: NA; v_gene: TRBV25-1; d_gene: NA; j_gene: TRBJ1-2; CDR3nt: TGTGCCAGCAGTGATCGGACAGTGCGTCACTTC; CDR3aa: CASSDRTVRHF
abundance: NA; v_gene: TRBV19; d_gene: NA; j_gene: TRBJ1-5; CDR3nt: TGTGCCAGTAGGGACATCTGGAATCAGCCCCAGCATTTT; CDR3aa: CASRDIWNQPQHF
abundance: NA; v_gene: TRBV19; d_gene: TRBD2; j_gene: TRBJ2-1; CDR3nt: TGTGCCAGTAGCTGGACTAGCGGGAGCACCGAGCAGTTCTTC; CDR3aa: CASSWTSGSTEQFF
abundance: NA; v_gene: TRBV6-5; d_gene: NA; j_gene: TRBJ2-7; CDR3nt: TGTGCCAGCAGTTTCTCCGGGACTTACGAGCAGTACTTC; CDR3aa: CASSFSGTYEQYF
abundance: NA; v_gene: TRBV7-3; d_gene: TRBD1; j_gene: TRBJ2-2; CDR3nt: TGTGCCAGCAGCTACAGGGGGGCGGGCACCGGGGAGCTGTTTTTT; CDR3aa: CASSYRGAGTGELFF
abundance: NA; v_gene: TRBV9; d_gene: NA; j_gene: TRBJ2-7; CDR3nt: TGTGCCAGCAGCCCCCAAGACCTGGGAGAAAATTCCTACGAGCAGTACTTC; CDR3aa: CASSPQDLGENSYEQYF
abundance: few; v_gene: TRBV7-7; d_gene: TRBD2; j_gene: TRBJ2-5; CDR3nt: TGTGCCAGCAGCTTTAGGCTTAGCGGGGAGGGGGAGACCCAGTACTTC; CDR3aa: CASSFRLSGEGETQYF
abundance: NA; v_gene: TRBV12-5; d_gene: TRBD2; j_gene: TRBJ2-1; CDR3nt: TGTGCTAGTGGTTTGGTCGAGGGACTAGCGGGGGGGAATGAGCAGTTCTTC; CDR3aa: CASGLVEGLAGGNEQFF
abundance: NA; v_gene: TRBV2; d_gene: TRBD1; j_gene: TRBJ2-7; CDR3nt: TGTGCCAGCAGGGTTGGGACAGGGGGCGCAGGGGGCCACGAGCAGTACTTC; CDR3aa: CASRVGTGGAGGHEQYF
abundance: NA; v_gene: TRBV6-1; d_gene: NA; j_gene: TRBJ1-2; CDR3nt: TGTGCCAGCAGACTAGGTATTGGTACTAACTATGGCTACACCTTC; CDR3aa: CASRLGIGTNYGYTF
abundance: NA; v_gene: TRBV27; d_gene: NA; j_gene: TRBJ1-1; CDR3nt: TGTGCCAGCAGTTTGGGGAGGGGAACTGAAGCTTTCTTT; CDR3aa: CASSLGRGTEAFF
abundance: NA; v_gene: TRBV18; d_gene: NA; j_gene: TRBJ2-5; CDR3nt: TGTGCCAGCTCACCACGATCGGGGGACCGAGAGACCCAGTACTTC; CDR3aa: CASSPRSGDRETQYF
abundance: NA; v_gene: TRBV18; d_gene: TRBD1; j_gene: TRBJ2-7; CDR3nt: TGTGCCAGCTCACCTCGGGACAGGACACTTATCTACGAGCAGTACTTC; CDR3aa: CASSPRDRTLIYEQYF
abundance: NA; v_gene: TRBV2; d_gene: NA; j_gene: TRBJ1-6; CDR3nt: TGTGCCAGCAGGGAGGACAGCAGATATAATTCACCCCTCCACTTT; CDR3aa: CASREDSRYNSPLHF